This T cell receptor (beta chain) was profiled in a study of blood T cell repertoires in COVID-19. Study overall: Samples taken during acute and convalescent COVID-19 were collected in the United States, Italy and Spain. From T cells, B-cell-depleted T cells, or PBMCs came the material, which was cDNA or gDNA.

Per the original methods: Amplification with reference gene primers provided the estimates of nucleated cell counts. Only in-frame clones appear in the TCRdb table, and some are missing; sequencing was by immunoSEQ multiplex PCR. V and J calls and clone size are copied from that table; D and trimming were computed from the DNA. The table shows under 150,000 clones, with around 80% occurring only once. The CDR3 has 15 amino acids. With 6 bases removed from V and 0 bases from J, the gap between germline ends came to 12 bases. Per germline, CDR1 ENHRY and CDR2 SYGVKD. The origin of this receptor is a woman in her fifties or sixties with acute or convalescent COVID-19. The chain recombines TRBV10-3 with TRBJ1-5, with D possibly matching TRBD1 (5 bases). Material for sequencing was peripheral blood. CDR3 amino acids: CAIRGRDGSNQPQHF. DNA of the CDR3: TGTGCCATCAGAGGGCGGGACGGTAGCAATCAGCCCCAGCATTTT.